Listed below are T cell receptor beta chains from one sample, sequenced in a study of T-cell memory formation after mild COVID-19. TCRdb reprocessed the 5' RACE reads via MiXCR and lists one record per CDR3 protein. This repertoire shows roughly 500,000 distinct CDR3 sequences, roughly 20% found once; its top ten account for around an eighth. What was sequenced was PBMCs or a T cell subset sorted from them (not recorded which). The receptor set was obtained from an adult woman who had mild COVID-19 (a few samples of this study predate the infection). Cell type and time point are not known. Both conserved end residues are part of each CDR3. Each record gives: CDR3 length, V gene, clone size, J gene, D gene, CDR3 protein, CDR3 DNA. D genes are given only for firm matches. Rows give clone size only sometimes, using once, few, many, or a class for an expanded clone.

length: 13
V: TRBV11-2
size: few
J: TRBJ2-5
D: -
CDR3: CASKTANQETQYF
DNA: TGTGCCAGTAAGACAGCAAACCAAGAGACCCAGTACTTC

length: 15
V: TRBV2
size: -
J: TRBJ2-7
D: TRBD2
CDR3: CASSRGLAGAHEQYF
DNA: TGTGCCAGCAGTCGAGGACTAGCGGGAGCTCACGAGCAGTACTTC

length: 14
V: TRBV5-1
size: few
J: TRBJ2-1
D: TRBD1
CDR3: CASSLGDRDAEQFF
DNA: TGCGCCAGCAGCTTGGGGGACAGGGATGCTGAGCAGTTCTTC

length: 14
V: TRBV9
size: many
J: TRBJ1-1
D: TRBD1
CDR3: CASSVGQGNTEAFF
DNA: TGTGCCAGCAGCGTAGGACAGGGAAACACTGAAGCTTTCTTT

length: 16
V: TRBV7-9
size: -
J: TRBJ1-1
D: -
CDR3: CASRGGRTQIRGEAFF
DNA: TGTGCCAGCAGGGGCGGACGGACTCAGATCAGGGGTGAAGCTTTCTTT

length: 16
V: TRBV9
size: -
J: TRBJ2-7
D: -
CDR3: CASSVGSGSGDYEQYF
DNA: TGTGCCAGCAGCGTAGGGTCCGGGTCTGGGGACTACGAGCAGTACTTC

length: 17
V: TRBV5-6
size: -
J: TRBJ2-1
D: TRBD2
CDR3: CASSLPGLAGGPNEQFF
DNA: TGTGCCAGCAGCCTCCCGGGACTAGCGGGAGGACCCAATGAGCAGTTCTTC

length: 14
V: TRBV15
size: few
J: TRBJ1-4
D: -
CDR3: CATSSSGYNEKLFF
DNA: TGTGCCACCAGCAGTTCAGGGTATAATGAAAAACTGTTTTTT

length: 17
V: TRBV6-1
size: many
J: TRBJ2-2
D: -
CDR3: CASSAPIGLQNTGELFF
DNA: TGTGCCAGCAGCGCCCCTATTGGGTTACAGAACACCGGGGAGCTGTTTTTT

length: 13
V: TRBV29-1
size: -
J: TRBJ2-3
D: -
CDR3: CSVASPLTDTQYF
DNA: TGCAGCGTCGCAAGTCCTCTCACAGATACGCAGTATTTT

length: 14
V: TRBV5-5
size: few
J: TRBJ2-1
D: -
CDR3: CASSLSEGLNEQFF
DNA: TGTGCCAGCAGCTTGAGTGAGGGATTGAATGAGCAGTTCTTC

length: 13
V: TRBV5-1
size: -
J: TRBJ1-2
D: TRBD1
CDR3: CASSSGQDYGYTF
DNA: TGCGCCAGCAGCTCGGGACAGGACTATGGCTACACCTTC

length: 12
V: TRBV29-1
size: -
J: TRBJ2-7
D: -
CDR3: CSVETYSYEQYF
DNA: TGCAGCGTTGAAACCTACTCCTACGAGCAGTACTTC

length: 14
V: TRBV15
size: few
J: TRBJ1-4
D: -
CDR3: CATSDDRVNEKLFF
DNA: TGTGCCACCAGCGATGACAGAGTTAATGAAAAACTGTTTTTT

length: 15
V: TRBV24-1
size: few
J: TRBJ2-2
D: -
CDR3: CATSDVAVNTGELFF
DNA: TGTGCCACCAGTGATGTAGCGGTAAACACCGGGGAGCTGTTTTTT

length: 18
V: TRBV9
size: few
J: TRBJ2-7
D: TRBD2
CDR3: CASSGGLAGEQSLYEQYF
DNA: TGTGCCAGCAGCGGTGGGTTAGCGGGAGAGCAAAGCCTCTACGAGCAGTACTTC

length: 13
V: TRBV5-4
size: -
J: TRBJ2-3
D: -
CDR3: CASSPGWTDTQYF
DNA: TGTGCCAGCAGTCCCGGGTGGACAGATACGCAGTATTTT

length: 16
V: TRBV7-9
size: -
J: TRBJ2-2
D: -
CDR3: CASTNPRDLVTGELFF
DNA: TGTGCCAGCACCAACCCCCGGGACTTGGTCACCGGGGAGCTGTTTTTT

length: 14
V: TRBV6-6
size: -
J: TRBJ2-7
D: -
CDR3: CASKNRDPIYEQYF
DNA: TGTGCCAGCAAGAACCGGGACCCCATCTACGAGCAGTACTTC

length: 15
V: TRBV4-2
size: few
J: TRBJ2-3
D: -
CDR3: CASSQSSAETDTQYF
DNA: TGTGCCAGCAGCCAATCTAGCGCCGAAACAGATACGCAGTATTTT

length: 20
V: TRBV5-1
size: few
J: TRBJ2-3
D: TRBD2
CDR3: CASSLAERGSPRGSTDTQYF
DNA: TGCGCCAGCAGCTTGGCCGAGCGGGGTTCCCCACGGGGGAGCACAGATACGCAGTATTTT

length: 13
V: TRBV2
size: few
J: TRBJ2-1
D: -
CDR3: CASSGGFYNEQFF
DNA: TGTGCCAGCAGTGGGGGATTCTACAATGAGCAGTTCTTC

length: 11
V: TRBV29-1
size: many
J: TRBJ2-5
D: -
CDR3: CSVEPGETQYF
DNA: TGCAGCGTTGAACCCGGGGAGACCCAGTACTTC

length: 14
V: TRBV20-1
size: -
J: TRBJ2-7
D: TRBD2
CDR3: CSARVLGLAREQYF
DNA: TGCAGTGCTAGAGTCTTAGGACTAGCGCGGGAGCAGTACTTC

length: 13
V: TRBV24-1
size: -
J: TRBJ2-7
D: -
CDR3: CATSDAGTASQYF
DNA: TGTGCCACCAGTGACGCCGGGACGGCTAGCCAGTACTTC

length: 15
V: TRBV3-1
size: -
J: TRBJ2-2
D: -
CDR3: CASSLRGVVTGELFF
DNA: TGTGCCAGCAGCCTCAGGGGGGTAGTGACCGGGGAGCTGTTTTTT

length: 16
V: TRBV20-1
size: many
J: TRBJ2-4
D: -
CDR3: CSARDFGHTDKNIQYF
DNA: TGCAGTGCTAGAGATTTTGGACACACCGACAAAAACATTCAGTACTTC

length: 14
V: TRBV24-1
size: -
J: TRBJ1-5
D: -
CDR3: CATSDVHETQPQHF
DNA: TGTGCCACCAGTGATGTTCATGAGACCCAGCCCCAGCATTTT

length: 18
V: TRBV20-1
size: -
J: TRBJ2-3
D: TRBD2
CDR3: CSARSLAGGPYATDTQYF
DNA: TGCAGTGCTAGGTCTCTAGCGGGAGGTCCCTATGCTACAGATACGCAGTATTTT

length: 12
V: TRBV4-2
size: once
J: TRBJ2-1
D: -
CDR3: CASSPFGNEQFF
DNA: TGTGCCAGCAGCCCCTTCGGCAATGAGCAGTTCTTC

length: 19
V: TRBV7-8
size: -
J: TRBJ1-5
D: -
CDR3: CASSQRPWEGTYSNQPQHF
DNA: TGTGCCAGCAGCCAGCGTCCATGGGAGGGGACCTATAGCAATCAGCCCCAGCATTTT

length: 17
V: TRBV7-2
size: -
J: TRBJ2-1
D: -
CDR3: CASSPPRGKRRIYEQFF
DNA: TGTGCCAGCAGCCCTCCCCGCGGGAAGCGGAGGATCTATGAGCAGTTCTTC

length: 16
V: TRBV4-2
size: -
J: TRBJ2-3
D: TRBD2
CDR3: CASSQGGRTSTDTQYF
DNA: TGTGCCAGCAGCCAGGGCGGGAGGACTAGCACAGATACGCAGTATTTT

length: 15
V: TRBV5-1
size: -
J: TRBJ1-2
D: TRBD1
CDR3: CASSFSTGDHYGYTF
DNA: TGCGCCAGCAGCTTCTCGACAGGGGATCACTATGGCTACACCTTC

length: 14
V: TRBV5-1
size: few
J: TRBJ1-1
D: -
CDR3: CASSSRYLNTEAFF
DNA: TGCGCCAGCAGCTCAAGGTACCTCAACACTGAAGCTTTCTTT

length: 13
V: TRBV6-6
size: -
J: TRBJ2-1
D: -
CDR3: CASSYSFYNEQFF
DNA: TGTGCCAGCAGTTACAGCTTCTACAATGAGCAGTTCTTC

length: 14
V: TRBV10-3
size: -
J: TRBJ1-5
D: -
CDR3: CAISGGQSNQPQHF
DNA: TGTGCCATCAGTGGAGGACAGAGCAATCAGCCCCAGCATTTT

length: 14
V: TRBV2
size: -
J: TRBJ1-6
D: -
CDR3: CASSDLPVNSPLHF
DNA: TGTGCCAGCAGTGATCTTCCGGTTAATTCACCCCTCCACTTT

length: 16
V: TRBV12-3/TRBV12-4
size: few
J: TRBJ2-1
D: TRBD2
CDR3: CASSLRGGRAANEQFF
DNA: TGTGCCAGCAGTTTACGCGGCGGGAGGGCCGCGAATGAGCAGTTCTTC

length: 15
V: TRBV12-5
size: -
J: TRBJ2-2
D: -
CDR3: CASGLGGLGTGELFF
DNA: TGTGCTAGTGGTTTGGGGGGCTTGGGCACCGGGGAGCTGTTTTTT

length: 15
V: TRBV7-6
size: few
J: TRBJ2-2
D: TRBD1
CDR3: CASSLGQGSAGELFF
DNA: TGTGCCAGCAGCTTGGGACAGGGTAGTGCCGGGGAGCTGTTTTTT

length: 14
V: TRBV12-3/TRBV12-4
size: few
J: TRBJ1-2
D: TRBD1
CDR3: CASSPGQGAIGYTF
DNA: TGTGCCAGCAGTCCAGGACAGGGGGCGATTGGCTACACCTTC

length: 17
V: TRBV25-1
size: once
J: TRBJ2-2
D: TRBD1
CDR3: CASSEFEGTGRTGELFF
DNA: TGTGCCAGCAGTGAATTTGAAGGGACAGGACGCACCGGGGAGCTGTTTTTT

length: 13
V: TRBV19
size: -
J: TRBJ2-3
D: -
CDR3: CASSMLATDTQYF
DNA: TGTGCCAGTAGTATGCTAGCAACAGATACGCAGTATTTT

length: 14
V: TRBV5-8
size: few
J: TRBJ2-7
D: TRBD1
CDR3: CASSSGQGVSEQYF
DNA: TGTGCCAGCAGCTCTGGACAGGGCGTGTCCGAGCAGTACTTC

length: 13
V: TRBV29-1
size: few
J: TRBJ2-7
D: TRBD1
CDR3: CSVGDSRSYEQYF
DNA: TGCAGCGTTGGGGACAGCCGCTCCTACGAGCAGTACTTC

length: 16
V: TRBV20-1
size: -
J: TRBJ2-7
D: -
CDR3: CSARDSLRGSSYEQYF
DNA: TGCAGTGCTAGAGACAGCCTTCGAGGGAGTTCCTACGAGCAGTACTTC

length: 17
V: TRBV7-6
size: few
J: TRBJ2-2
D: TRBD2
CDR3: CASSLVLAGGTTGELFF
DNA: TGTGCCAGCAGCTTAGTGCTAGCGGGAGGGACCACCGGGGAGCTGTTTTTT

length: 14
V: TRBV20-1
size: few
J: TRBJ1-6
D: -
CDR3: CSAGDSSYNSPLHF
DNA: TGCAGTGCGGGGGATAGCTCCTATAATTCACCCCTCCACTTT

length: 14
V: TRBV29-1
size: -
J: TRBJ1-1
D: TRBD1
CDR3: CSVARTGFGTEAFF
DNA: TGCAGCGTTGCCAGGACAGGGTTTGGCACTGAAGCTTTCTTT

length: 19
V: TRBV11-2
size: -
J: TRBJ2-2
D: TRBD1
CDR3: CASSFDTWGDRTNTGELFF
DNA: TGTGCCAGCAGCTTCGATACTTGGGGGGACAGGACGAACACCGGGGAGCTGTTTTTT

length: 17
V: TRBV24-1
size: -
J: TRBJ1-5
D: -
CDR3: CATSDPQGPYSNQPQHF
DNA: TGTGCCACCAGTGATCCCCAGGGGCCCTATAGCAATCAGCCCCAGCATTTT

length: 16
V: TRBV15
size: few
J: TRBJ2-5
D: TRBD1
CDR3: CATSRDPLQGIETQYF
DNA: TGTGCCACCAGCAGAGACCCATTACAGGGGATAGAGACCCAGTACTTC

length: 15
V: TRBV28
size: few
J: TRBJ2-2
D: TRBD2
CDR3: CASSTLAGGTGELFF
DNA: TGTGCCAGCAGTACGCTAGCGGGAGGGACCGGGGAGCTGTTTTTT

length: 13
V: TRBV20-1
size: -
J: TRBJ2-3
D: TRBD2
CDR3: CSARAGVVDTQYF
DNA: TGCAGTGCTAGGGCGGGAGTCGTAGATACGCAGTATTTT

length: 14
V: TRBV14
size: -
J: TRBJ2-1
D: -
CDR3: CASREAASYNEQFF
DNA: TGTGCCAGCAGAGAGGCAGCGTCCTACAATGAGCAGTTCTTC

length: 15
V: TRBV20-1
size: few
J: TRBJ2-5
D: -
CDR3: CSARNPSGAEETQYF
DNA: TGCAGTGCTAGGAACCCTTCGGGTGCGGAAGAGACCCAGTACTTC